The 16 T cell receptor beta chains below were found in one sample sequenced in a study of shared clonotypes between healthy human individuals. Clones were read by immunoSEQ multiplex PCR, and TCRdb kept only the in-frame ones, dropping some. The repertoire holds 2 million to 2.5 million clones, with approximately 95% as singletons. The sequencing input was naive CD4+ T cells sorted from blood. This sample's subset: CD45RA+ positively selected. Receptors originate from a man between 18 and 29 years old in good health.

This chain connects TRBV10-2 to TRBJ1-5; 7 bases match TRBD1. The junction had 7 bases not matched to a gene; V was cut back by 2 bases and J by 3 bases. The CDR3 spans 16 residues. Germline CDR1 and CDR2: WSHSY and SAAADI. The CDR3: CASSEQRQGVNQPQHF. The CDR3 DNA reads TGCGCCAGCAGTGAGCAGCGGCAGGGGGTCAATCAGCCCCAGCATTTT.

The rearrangement uses TRBV5-4 and TRBJ2-3; D ambiguous. Germline V lookup: CDR1 SGHNT, CDR2 YYREEE (reference sequence). Trimming pared 3 bases from V and 4 bases from J, leaving 6 bases between. The CDR3 sequence is 12 residues long. In DNA form, the CDR3 reads TGTGCCAGCAGCTCGGTTTCAGATACGCAGTATTTT. It translates to CASSSVSDTQYF. The full variable domain, in which reference TRBV5-4 and TRBJ2-3 provide the parts outside the CDR3, is ETGVTQSPTHLIKTRGQQVTLRCSSQSGHNTVSWYQQALGQGPQFIFQYYREEENGRGNFPPRFSGLQFPNYSSELNVNALELDDSALYLCASSSVSDTQYFGPGTRLTVL.

The rearrangement joins TRBV12-2 to TRBJ2-1. TRBV12-2 is a listed pseudogene. The CDR3 consists of 17 residues. CDR3 bases: TGTGCAAGTCGCTTAGGGGACCTGGGTCGAACCTACAATGAGCAGTTCTTC. Translating gives CASRLGDLGRTYNEQFF.

The chain is built from TRBV18 and TRBJ2-7; 12 bases match TRBD2. The J segment lost 4 bases and the V segment lost 3 bases, leaving 4 bases of the junction unmatched. This CDR3 spans 15 amino acids. Germline lookup yields CDR1 KGHSH and CDR2 LQKENI. The CDR3 coding sequence is TGTGCCAGCTCACCTCTAGCGGGGGGGCGGTACGAGCAGTACTTC. Its translation: CASSPLAGGRYEQYF.

The J gene is TRBJ2-3, the V gene TRBV7-2; 7 bases align to TRBD2. The germline V gene encodes CDR1 SGHTA and CDR2 FQGNSA. J lost 7 bases, V lost 5 bases, and 12 bases had no gene match. This CDR3 contains 15 residues. CDR3 nucleotide sequence: TGTGCCAGCAGCCCTCGGACTAGTCCGTATCATACGCAGTATTTT. It yields the protein CASSPRTSPYHTQYF.

The chain is built from TRBV5-1 and TRBJ2-5; 10 nucleotides agree with TRBD2. CDR3 length equals 13 residues. The V gene's germline CDR1 is SGHRS and CDR2 YFSETQ. J lost 5 bases, V lost 6 bases, and 4 bases had no gene match. Here the CDR3 reads CASTYSGGETQYF. For the CDR3, the DNA is TGCGCCAGCACCTATAGCGGGGGGGAGACCCAGTACTTC.

This chain connects TRBV30 to TRBJ1-4; 7 bases map to TRBD1. The trim removed 2 bases at V and 5 bases at J, leaving 5 bases unmatched. This CDR3 is 14 amino acids long. From germline, CDR1 is GTSNPN and CDR2 SVGIG (reference sequence). The CDR3 nucleotides are TGTGCCTGGAGTCGGGGACAGAAGAATGAAAAACTGTTTTTT. This encodes CAWSRGQKNEKLFF.

CDR3 amino acids: CAWIRGLEQYF. CDR3 DNA sequence: TGTGCCTGGATTAGGGGGCTGGAGCAGTACTTC. The chain couples TRBV30 to TRBJ2-7, with 7 bases aligning to TRBD1. Trimming removed 4 bases from V and 7 bases from J; junction bases left unmatched: 4. Germline V gene lookup returns CDR1 GTSNPN and CDR2 SVGIG (reference sequence). The CDR3 loop spans 11 amino acids.

This clone was seen just once. This rearrangement joins TRBV15 to TRBJ2-3, with D maybe TRBD1 (5 bases). CDR3 length: 15 residues. Germline V gives CDR1 LNHNV, CDR2 YYDKDF (reference sequence). V gave up 1 base and J gave up 1 base, with 9 bases separating them. CDR3 nucleotides: TGTGCCACCAGCAGAGGGGGCCTTGGCACAGATACGCAGTATTTT. It is translated as CATSRGGLGTDTQYF.

The J gene is TRBJ2-3, the V gene TRBV14; TRBD2 agrees at 10 bases. V lost 5 bases and J lost 2; bases outside the gene matches: 7. In germline, CDR1 is SGHDN, CDR2 FVKESK. This CDR3 has 16 amino acids. CDR3 protein: CASSRFLAGATDTQYF. CDR3 in DNA: TGTGCCAGCAGCAGATTCCTAGCGGGGGCCACAGATACGCAGTATTTT.

About this clone itself: Different DNA sequences within this sample yield the same CDR3. This chain uses TRBV18 with TRBJ2-7; no clear D. V was clipped by 3 bases and J by 3 bases, with 6 bases between them. Germline V gene data show CDR1 as KGHSH and CDR2 as LQKENI. This CDR3 spans 12 amino acids. CDR3 sequence reads: CASSPQSYEQYF. The CDR3 region has the DNA TGTGCCAGCTCACCGCAGAGCTACGAGCAGTACTTC.

The V call is TRBV5-4, the J call TRBJ1-2, with 7 bases fitting TRBD1. J was trimmed by 0 bases and V by 4 bases; bases with no gene match: 3. Germline CDR1 and CDR2: SGHNT and YYREEE (reference sequence). This CDR3 region has 14 residues. The CDR3 here is CASSRGQANYGYTF. CDR3 DNA: TGTGCCAGCAGCCGCGGACAGGCTAACTATGGCTACACCTTC.

This clone was detected a few times. The gene calls are TRBV4-1 and TRBJ2-1, with TRBD2 as a possible D gene (6 bases). CDR3 length: 15 amino acids. Germline CDR1 reads MGHRA; CDR2 reads YSYEKL. V was trimmed by 1 base and J by 5 bases, leaving 12 bases between them. In DNA form, the CDR3 reads TGCGCCAGCAGCCAAGTGCCCACGGGGGACAATGAGCAGTTCTTC. This gives the protein CASSQVPTGDNEQFF.

The rearrangement links TRBV27 to TRBJ2-5; D is possibly TRBD1 or TRBD2 (5 bases each). The CDR3 is made up of 13 amino acids. Germline V gene lookup returns CDR1 MNHEY and CDR2 SMNVEV (reference sequence). Deletions cut 4 bases from V and 6 bases from J, with 12 bases between. The CDR3 nucleotides read TGTGCCAGCAGTTGGGACGCAGGGAAGACCCAGTACTTC. Amino acid sequence: CASSWDAGKTQYF.

The V call is TRBV2, the J call TRBJ1-1, with a tentative D call TRBD1 (5 bases). The V end was cut by 5 bases, the J end by 0 bases, with 10 bases between. Germline lookup yields CDR1 SNHLY and CDR2 FYNNEI. This CDR3 has 14 amino acids. CDR3 DNA sequence: TGTGCCAGCAGTCGGTCAGGGCTGAACACTGAAGCTTTCTTT. Its translation: CASSRSGLNTEAFF.

This clone has just one count. The V and J genes are TRBV30 and TRBJ1-2; possibly TRBD1 for D (6 bases). Trimming stripped 3 bases from V and 5 bases from J, with 16 bases between. Germline lookup yields CDR1 GTSNPN and CDR2 SVGIG (reference sequence). CDR3 length equals 14 residues. The CDR3 region is CAWSLGGQVYGYTF. CDR3 DNA: TGTGCCTGGAGCCTGGGGGGACAAGTGTATGGCTACACCTTC.